The present T cell receptor (beta chain) was sequenced within a study of follicular helper T cells after annual influenza vaccination. Assay used: immunoSEQ multiplex PCR; TCRdb lists only in-frame clones, some missing. Among several thousand clones listed, roughly 82% were seen once. The time point denotes: 2014-2015 season, pre-vaccination. The starting material was CXCR5+ CD38- circulating T follicular helper cells from blood, obtained on the day of influenza vaccination. The subset was: circulating Tfh, non-naive CD4+CXCR5+PD-1+ (ICOS+CD38+ or ICOS-CD38-). This clonotype originated in an adult who received the influenza vaccine.

The chain's CDR3 is CASSYGHTEAFF. The CDR3 coding sequence is TGTGCCAGCAGCTATGGGCACACTGAAGCTTTCTTT. V gene TRBV7-8 combines with J gene TRBJ1-1, with D uncertain. The CDR3 is 12 residues long. V dropped 4 bases and J dropped 3 bases, with 6 bases sitting between them. Germline V gives CDR1 SGHVS, CDR2 FQNEAQ.